The table lists the clone carrying this T cell receptor (beta chain) with a count of one. TCRdb's copy holds only in-frame clones and misses some; the assay was immunoSEQ multiplex PCR. The data show roughly 100,000 clones, around 82% seen once. The source of the sample is a study of blood T cell repertoires in COVID-19. Study as a whole: Both acute and convalescent COVID-19 samples were obtained from the United States, Italy and Spain.

V lost 4 bases and J 2 bases, leaving 13 bases between the germline ends. CDR3 length: 14 amino acids. Germline lookup yields CDR1 SGHKS and CDR2 YYEKEE (reference sequence). This rearrangement joins TRBV5-5 to TRBJ2-7; possible D gene TRBD2, 5 bases. The receptor comes from a man in his fifties or sixties with acute or convalescent COVID-19. The sequenced sample consisted of peripheral blood. This CDR3 is CASSPSERTYEQYF. DNA of the CDR3: TGTGCCAGCAGCCCGTCCGAGCGGACCTACGAGCAGTACTTC.